Below, 28 T cell receptor beta chains from the same sample are listed, as sequenced in a study of naive and memory T cell subsets. Both TRBC1 and TRBC2 were covered by a beta constant-region primer of two equimolar oligonucleotides. Ligated cDNA was amplified by four rounds of PCR with nested alpha and beta constant-region primers and SP2. One entry per CDR3 protein results from TCRdb running MiXCR on the UMI-ligation and nested PCR reads. The repertoire consists of over 110,000 distinct CDR3 sequences, with approximately 20% occurring once and the leading ten covering about 0.57%. Their cognate antigens are unknown. General study results and limits: A few larger clonotypes appeared in naive repertoires, especially CD8, possibly memory cells re-expressing CD45RA.

Sequencing was carried out using naive CD8+ T cells from blood. These receptors all come from a human donor in good health.

The J gene is TRBJ2-2, the V gene TRBV27; tentatively, D is TRBD2 (6 bases). V lost 3 bases and J lost 3, with 8 bases in between. There are 14 residues in the CDR3. Per germline, CDR1 MNHEY and CDR2 SMNVEV (reference sequence). The CDR3, as DNA: TGTGCCAGCAGTTTGGGGGGTTACACCGGGGAGCTGTTTTTT. As protein: CASSLGGYTGELFF.

The chain links TRBV9 to TRBJ1-1; 7 nucleotides match TRBD1. Losses at the gene ends were 3 bases for V and 0 bases for J; bases not matched to a gene: 8. Germline V gives CDR1 SGDLS, CDR2 YYNGEE. This CDR3 has 16 amino acids. CDR3 region: CASSARTGELNTEAFF. Written as DNA, the CDR3 is TGTGCCAGCAGCGCCCGGACAGGTGAATTGAACACTGAAGCTTTCTTT.

This clonotype was detected only a few times. The chain has TRBV13 and TRBJ2-3; 11 nucleotides align to TRBD1. Germline V CDR1 and CDR2: PRHDT, FYEKMQ (reference sequence). Unmatched junction bases numbered 8, after V lost 6 bases and J lost 0 bases. The length of the CDR3 is 17 residues. The CDR3 loop is CASRGQGDVLSTDTQYF. CDR3 in DNA: TGTGCCAGCAGGGGACAGGGGGATGTCCTTAGCACAGATACGCAGTATTTT.

The chain joins TRBV28 to TRBJ2-7; 9 positions match TRBD1. CDR3 length: 16 residues. CDR1 and CDR2 from the germline V gene are MDHEN and SYDVKM. With 5 bases clipped from V and 2 bases from J, the junction kept 10 bases outside the gene matches. The CDR3 reads CASSPWNRDRAYEQYF. CDR3 in DNA: TGTGCCAGCAGTCCCTGGAACCGGGACAGGGCCTACGAGCAGTACTTC. Together with reference TRBV28 and TRBJ2-7, the CDR3 gives the full variable domain: DVKVTQSSRYLVKRTGEKVFLECVQDMDHENMFWYRQDPGLGLRLIYFSYDVKMKEKGDIPEGYSVSREKKERFSLILESASTNQTSMYLCASSPWNRDRAYEQYFGPGTRLTVT.

This CDR3 is CASSPPGVSDTQYF. DNA for the CDR3: TGTGCCAGCAGCCCCCCAGGGGTTTCGGATACGCAGTATTTT. The chain has TRBV7-9 and TRBJ2-3, with D tentatively TRBD1 (6 bases). CDR1 is SEHNR, CDR2 FQNEAQ, per germline (reference sequence). The length of the CDR3 is 14 residues. Between the trimmed V and J ends, which lost 5 bases and 6 bases, there was a span of 15 bases.

This chain joins TRBV6-1 and TRBJ1-5; D is perhaps TRBD1 (5 bases). Germline V lookup: CDR1 MNHNS, CDR2 SASEGT. V was shortened by 7 bases and J by 7 bases, with 14 bases between the two germline ends. The CDR3 runs 13 residues. CDR3 protein: CASTGPTGQPQHF. DNA for the CDR3: TGTGCCAGCACGGGTCCCACAGGCCAGCCCCAGCATTTT.

This rearrangement joins TRBV7-6 to TRBJ1-1; a possible D gene is TRBD1 (6 bases). V lost 5 bases to trimming and J lost 3 bases, with 16 bases between them. The CDR3 spans 15 residues. The germline V gene encodes CDR1 SGHVS and CDR2 FNYEAQ. This CDR3 is CASSLIWGADTEAFF. The CDR3 DNA follows: TGTGCCAGCAGCCTCATCTGGGGGGCCGACACTGAAGCTTTCTTT.

This clonotype has just a few counts. The rearrangement joins TRBV29-1 to TRBJ1-1; 10 bases agree with TRBD1. The CDR3 consists of 13 residues. V lost 7 bases and J lost 4; bases outside the gene matches: 6. CDR1 is SQVTM and CDR2 is ANQGSEA in the germline V gene. The CDR3 DNA follows: TGCAGCGCCGATGGACAGGGGGGCACTGAAGCTTTCTTT. Amino acids: CSADGQGGTEAFF.

This clonotype was recorded many times. The chain recombines TRBV5-1 with TRBJ1-1, with no clear D. The CDR3 contains 11 residues. Deletions cut 4 bases from V and 7 bases from J, with 8 bases between. Germline assignment: CDR1 SGHRS and CDR2 YFSETQ. CDR3 bases: TGCGCCAGCAGCGACGAGTTTGAAGCTTTCTTT. It is translated as CASSDEFEAFF.

The rearrangement uses TRBV6-5 and TRBJ2-1; D might be TRBD2 (6 bases). CDR3 length equals 14 residues. The germline V gene encodes CDR1 MNHEY and CDR2 SVGAGI. V lost 5 bases to trimming and J lost 3 bases, with 11 bases between them. CDR3 sequence: CASSGGRYYNEQFF. Here the CDR3 DNA reads TGTGCCAGCAGTGGGGGGAGATACTACAATGAGCAGTTCTTC.

The genes are TRBV4-1 and TRBJ1-1; maybe TRBD1 (6 bases). Germline V gene data show CDR1 as MGHRA and CDR2 as YSYEKL. The length of the CDR3 is 13 residues. The V and J ends lost 1 base and 4 bases respectively, with 7 bases between them. The CDR3 region is CASSQARGTEAFF. For the CDR3, the DNA is TGCGCCAGCAGCCAAGCCAGGGGCACTGAAGCTTTCTTT.

CDR3 bases: TGTGCCATCAGTGAGGGGGCTGGACTCGGGTTTCACGAGCAGTTCTTC. Protein product: CAISEGAGLGFHEQFF. The V call is TRBV10-3, the J call TRBJ2-1; D is perhaps TRBD1 or TRBD2 (5 bases each). Trimming stripped 2 bases from V and 10 bases from J, with 21 bases between. CDR1 is ENHRY, CDR2 SYGVKD, per germline. This CDR3 contains 16 residues.

The chain is built from TRBV29-1 and TRBJ2-3; 10 nucleotides match TRBD1. The CDR3 is 11 residues long. Germline V gene lookup returns CDR1 SQVTM and CDR2 ANQGSEA. V was clipped by 6 bases and J by 14 bases; unmatched bases: 8. The CDR3 DNA follows: TGCAGCGTGGGGCGACAGGGGGCCTTGTATTTT. It specifies CSVGRQGALYF.

V usage is TRBV5-4 and J usage is TRBJ1-1; no clear D gene. CDR3 length: 13 residues. With 4 bases removed from V and 3 bases from J, the gap between germline ends came to 10 bases. CDR1 and CDR2 from the germline V gene are SGHNT and YYREEE (reference sequence). The CDR3 is CASSRAGYTEAFF. CDR3 in DNA: TGTGCCAGCAGCCGCGCGGGGTACACTGAAGCTTTCTTT. Supplemented by reference TRBV5-4 and TRBJ1-1, the full variable domain reads ETGVTQSPTHLIKTRGQQVTLRCSSQSGHNTVSWYQQALGQGPQFIFQYYREEENGRGNFPPRFSGLQFPNYSSELNVNALELDDSALYLCASSRAGYTEAFFGQGTRLTVV.

In its sample, this clonotype was seen a few times. The CDR3 loop is CASSFVWDRGLYEQYF. DNA of the CDR3: TGTGCCAGCAGTTTTGTCTGGGACAGGGGCCTCTACGAGCAGTACTTC. V usage is TRBV28 and J usage is TRBJ2-7; 10 bases line up with TRBD1. The CDR3 is made up of 16 amino acids. Losses at the gene ends were 3 bases for V and 3 bases for J; bases not matched to a gene: 8. Germline CDR1 MDHEN, CDR2 SYDVKM.

The chain has TRBV2 and TRBJ2-3; perhaps TRBD1 as D (6 bases). Germline values: CDR1 SNHLY, CDR2 FYNNEI. The V end was cut by 7 bases, the J end by 2 bases, with 16 bases between. CDR3 length: 15 amino acids. CDR3 sequence (DNA): TGTGCCAGCACCCAGGACAGCGAGTTCACAGATACGCAGTATTTT. It yields the protein CASTQDSEFTDTQYF.

The chain links TRBV11-2 to TRBJ2-1; 7 bases are a match to TRBD1. Germline CDR1 is SGHAT and CDR2 is FQNNGV. Trimming at V came to 7 bases and at J to 8 bases, leaving 17 bases not matched to a gene. The CDR3 length is 16 residues. The CDR3 region is CASTPSFGTAVDEQFF. The CDR3 DNA follows: TGTGCCAGCACCCCTAGTTTCGGGACAGCTGTCGATGAGCAGTTCTTC.

This chain connects TRBV28 to TRBJ2-7; D assignment may be TRBD1 or TRBD2 (6 bases each). Per germline, CDR1 MDHEN and CDR2 SYDVKM. Trimming took 6 bases from V and 6 from J, leaving 18 bases between them. This CDR3 contains 14 residues. DNA for the CDR3: TGTGCCAGCAGCCCTTCCGGGACGGGGGCCGAGCAGTACTTC. This translates into CASSPSGTGAEQYF.

This clonotype was counted a few times. The J gene is TRBJ1-3, the V gene TRBV5-6; the D gene is possibly TRBD1 (6 bases). The V end was cut by 0 bases, the J end by 0 bases, with 7 bases between. The V gene's germline CDR1 is SGHDT and CDR2 YYEEEE. The CDR3 is 15 residues long. DNA for the CDR3: TGTGCCAGCAGCTTGGGGACAGTCTCTGGAAACACCATATATTTT. Translated, it gives CASSLGTVSGNTIYF.

A few counts support this clonotype. This chain uses TRBV7-9 with TRBJ2-1; 14 bases align to TRBD2. CDR1 is SEHNR and CDR2 is FQNEAQ in the germline V gene (reference sequence). The V gene end was trimmed by 5 bases and the J gene end by 5 bases; junction bases not matched to a gene: 14. CDR3 size: 19 residues. CDR3 region: CASSGPGLAGEGVHNEQFF. CDR3 in DNA: TGTGCCAGCAGCGGTCCGGGACTAGCGGGAGAGGGAGTCCACAATGAGCAGTTCTTC.

The genes are TRBV15 and TRBJ1-3; the D gene is possibly TRBD1 (5 bases). CDR1 is LNHNV and CDR2 is YYDKDF in the germline V gene (reference sequence). This CDR3 spans 17 amino acids. V lost 7 bases and J 5 bases, leaving 24 bases between the germline ends. The CDR3 DNA reads as TGTGCCACCACCCTCCCTGGACCGGGACCTCTAAGAAACACCATATATTTT. This encodes CATTLPGPGPLRNTIYF.

The rearrangement joins TRBV28 to TRBJ2-7, with D perhaps being TRBD1 or TRBD2 (6 bases each). Per germline, CDR1 MDHEN and CDR2 SYDVKM. V lost 10 bases and J 1 base, leaving 17 bases between the germline ends. The CDR3 contains 14 residues. The CDR3 DNA is TGTGCCACACAAGGGGGGAGCCGGTCCTACGAGCAGTACTTC. This codes for CATQGGSRSYEQYF.

The chain employs TRBV7-7 and TRBJ2-7, with TRBD1 matching over 7 bases. Germline trimming cut 2 bases from V and 6 bases from J; bases unmatched to any gene: 4. Germline CDR1 and CDR2: SSHAT and FNYEAQ (reference sequence). The CDR3 runs to 13 residues. The CDR3 is CASSLTRGSEQYF. CDR3 DNA: TGTGCCAGCAGCTTAACCAGGGGGTCCGAGCAGTACTTC.

The chain combines TRBV11-2 with TRBJ2-2; TRBD1 matches 7 bases. The J segment lost 2 bases and the V segment lost 9 bases, leaving 12 bases of the junction unmatched. The CDR3 is 16 amino acids. The germline V gene encodes CDR1 SGHAT and CDR2 FQNNGV. Written as DNA, the CDR3 is TGTGCCAGTGGTCAAGCCGGGACAGCAAACACCGGGGAGCTGTTTTTT. Protein product: CASGQAGTANTGELFF.

The V and J genes are TRBV2 and TRBJ1-1, with D unclear. The CDR3 sequence is 13 residues long. Germline loops: CDR1 SNHLY, CDR2 FYNNEI. Trimming removed 2 bases from V and 1 base from J, with 5 bases in between. The CDR3 sequence is CASSERGNTEAFF. CDR3 DNA: TGTGCCAGCAGTGAACGAGGGAACACTGAAGCTTTCTTT.

This clonotype was picked up a small number of times. This sequence joins TRBV14 and TRBJ2-1; D is uncertain. The germline V gene has CDR1 SGHDN and CDR2 FVKESK. V lost 6 bases and J 4 bases, leaving 13 bases between the germline ends. The CDR3 totals 14 residues. The CDR3 loop reads CASSLYPEYNEQFF. The CDR3 DNA reads as TGTGCCAGCAGTTTGTACCCGGAGTACAATGAGCAGTTCTTC.

V usage is TRBV10-2 and J usage is TRBJ1-3, with D hard to call. Between the trimmed V and J ends, which lost 5 bases and 2 bases, there was a span of 7 bases. The V gene's germline CDR1 is WSHSY and CDR2 SAAADI. The CDR3 has 13 amino acids. Here the CDR3 DNA reads TGCGCCAGCAGTCCGACACCTGGAAACACCATATATTTT. Protein sequence: CASSPTPGNTIYF.

The rearrangement uses TRBV12-3 or TRBV12-4 and TRBJ2-1, with TRBD2 identical over 12 bases. Losses at the gene ends were 2 bases for V and 7 bases for J; bases not matched to a gene: 6. The length of the CDR3 is 16 residues. CDR3 in DNA: TGTGCCAGCAGTTTAACCACTAGCGGGAGGCGTAATGAGCAGTTCTTC. Its translation: CASSLTTSGRRNEQFF.